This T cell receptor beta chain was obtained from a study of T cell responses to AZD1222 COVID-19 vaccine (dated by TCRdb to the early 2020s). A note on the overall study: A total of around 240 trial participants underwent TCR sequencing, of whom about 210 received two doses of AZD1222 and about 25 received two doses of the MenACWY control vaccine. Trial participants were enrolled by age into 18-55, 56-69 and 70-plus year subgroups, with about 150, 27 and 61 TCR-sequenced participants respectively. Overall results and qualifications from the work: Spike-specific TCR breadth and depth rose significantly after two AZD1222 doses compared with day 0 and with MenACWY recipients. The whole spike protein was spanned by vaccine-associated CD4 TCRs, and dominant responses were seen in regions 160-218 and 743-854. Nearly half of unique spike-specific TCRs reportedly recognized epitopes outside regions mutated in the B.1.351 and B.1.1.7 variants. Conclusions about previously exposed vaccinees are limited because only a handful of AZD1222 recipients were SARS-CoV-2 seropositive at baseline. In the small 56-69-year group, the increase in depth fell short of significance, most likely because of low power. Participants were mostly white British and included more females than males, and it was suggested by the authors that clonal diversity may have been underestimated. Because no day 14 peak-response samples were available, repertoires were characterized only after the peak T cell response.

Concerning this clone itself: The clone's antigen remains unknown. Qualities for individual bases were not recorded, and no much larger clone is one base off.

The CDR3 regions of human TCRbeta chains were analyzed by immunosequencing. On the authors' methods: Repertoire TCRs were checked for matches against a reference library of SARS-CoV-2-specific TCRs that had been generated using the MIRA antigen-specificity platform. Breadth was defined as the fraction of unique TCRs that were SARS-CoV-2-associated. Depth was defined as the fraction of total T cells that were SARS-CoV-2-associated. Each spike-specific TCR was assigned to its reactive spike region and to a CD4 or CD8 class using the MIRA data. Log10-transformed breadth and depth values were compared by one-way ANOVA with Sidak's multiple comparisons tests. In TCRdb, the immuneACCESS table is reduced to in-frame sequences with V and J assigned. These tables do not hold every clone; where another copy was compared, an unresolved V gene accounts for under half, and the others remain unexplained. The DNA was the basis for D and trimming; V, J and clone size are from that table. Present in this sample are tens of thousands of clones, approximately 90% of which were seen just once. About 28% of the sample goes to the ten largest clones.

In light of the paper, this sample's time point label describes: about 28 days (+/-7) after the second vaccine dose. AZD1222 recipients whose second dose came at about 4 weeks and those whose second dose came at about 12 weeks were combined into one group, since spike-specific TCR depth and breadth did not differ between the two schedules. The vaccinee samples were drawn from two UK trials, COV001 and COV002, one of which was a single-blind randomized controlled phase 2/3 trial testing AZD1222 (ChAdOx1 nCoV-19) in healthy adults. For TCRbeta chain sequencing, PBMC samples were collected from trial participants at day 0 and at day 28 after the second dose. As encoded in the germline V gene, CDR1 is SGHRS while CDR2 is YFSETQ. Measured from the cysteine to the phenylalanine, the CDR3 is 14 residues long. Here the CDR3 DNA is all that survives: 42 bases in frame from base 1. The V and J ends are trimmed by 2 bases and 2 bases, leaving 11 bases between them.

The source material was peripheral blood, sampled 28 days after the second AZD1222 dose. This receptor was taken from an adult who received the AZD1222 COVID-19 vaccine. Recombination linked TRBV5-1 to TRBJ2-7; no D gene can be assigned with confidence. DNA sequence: TGCGCCAGCAGCTTTGGAGACATACCCTACGAGCAGTACTTC. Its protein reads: CASSFGDIPYEQYF.